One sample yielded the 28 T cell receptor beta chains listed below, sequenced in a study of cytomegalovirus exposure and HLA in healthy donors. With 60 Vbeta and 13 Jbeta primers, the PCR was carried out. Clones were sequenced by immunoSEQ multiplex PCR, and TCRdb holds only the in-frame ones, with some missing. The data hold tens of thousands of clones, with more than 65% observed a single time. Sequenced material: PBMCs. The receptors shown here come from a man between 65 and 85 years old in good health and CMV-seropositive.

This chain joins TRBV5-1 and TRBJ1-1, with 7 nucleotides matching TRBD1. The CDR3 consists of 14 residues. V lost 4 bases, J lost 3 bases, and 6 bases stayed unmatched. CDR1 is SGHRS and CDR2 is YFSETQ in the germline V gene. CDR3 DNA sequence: TGCGCCAGCAGCCCACAGGGGACGGACACTGAAGCTTTCTTT. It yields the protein CASSPQGTDTEAFF.

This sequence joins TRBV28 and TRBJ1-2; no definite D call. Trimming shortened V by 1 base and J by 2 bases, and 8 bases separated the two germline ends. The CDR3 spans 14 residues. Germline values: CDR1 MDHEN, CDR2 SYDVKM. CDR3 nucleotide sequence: TGTGCCAGCAGTTTATCAGGAATAAACTATGGCTACACCTTC. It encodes CASSLSGINYGYTF.

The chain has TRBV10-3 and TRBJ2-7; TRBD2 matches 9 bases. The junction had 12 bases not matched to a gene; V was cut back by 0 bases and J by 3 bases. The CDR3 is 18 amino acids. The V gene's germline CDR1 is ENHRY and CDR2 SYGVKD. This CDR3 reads CAISESGSGSNGDYEQYF. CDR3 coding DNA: TGTGCCATCAGTGAGTCTGGTAGCGGGAGCAACGGGGACTACGAGCAGTACTTC.

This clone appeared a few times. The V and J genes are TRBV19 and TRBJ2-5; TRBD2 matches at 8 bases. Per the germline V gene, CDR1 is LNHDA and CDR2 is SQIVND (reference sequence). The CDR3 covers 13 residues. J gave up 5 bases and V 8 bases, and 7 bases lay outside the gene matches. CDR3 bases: TGTGCCAGTCGAGAGTCTAGCGGGGAGACCCAGTACTTC. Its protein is CASRESSGETQYF.

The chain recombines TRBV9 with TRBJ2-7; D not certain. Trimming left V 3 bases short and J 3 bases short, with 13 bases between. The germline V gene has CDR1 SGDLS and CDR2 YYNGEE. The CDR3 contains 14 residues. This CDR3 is CASSATVSRYEQYF. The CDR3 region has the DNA TGTGCCAGCAGCGCTACAGTAAGCCGCTACGAGCAGTACTTC.

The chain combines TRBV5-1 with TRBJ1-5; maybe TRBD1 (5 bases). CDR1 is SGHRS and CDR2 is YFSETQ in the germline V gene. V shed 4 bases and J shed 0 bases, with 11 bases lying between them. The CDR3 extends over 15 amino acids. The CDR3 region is CASSPGLYSNQPQHF. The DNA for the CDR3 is TGCGCCAGCAGCCCGGGACTGTATAGCAATCAGCCCCAGCATTTT.

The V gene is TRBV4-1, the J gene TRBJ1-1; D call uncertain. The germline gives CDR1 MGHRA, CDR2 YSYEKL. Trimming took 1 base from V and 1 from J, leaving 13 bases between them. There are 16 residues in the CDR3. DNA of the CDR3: TGCGCCAGCAGCCAAGGGCAGGCACGAAGGAACACTGAAGCTTTCTTT. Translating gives CASSQGQARRNTEAFF.

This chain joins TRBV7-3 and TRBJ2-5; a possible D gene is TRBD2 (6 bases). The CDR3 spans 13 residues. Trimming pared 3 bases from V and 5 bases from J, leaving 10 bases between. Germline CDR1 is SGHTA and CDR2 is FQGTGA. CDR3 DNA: TGTGCCAGCAGCTTCGGCGGGGAGGAGACCCAGTACTTC. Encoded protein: CASSFGGEETQYF.

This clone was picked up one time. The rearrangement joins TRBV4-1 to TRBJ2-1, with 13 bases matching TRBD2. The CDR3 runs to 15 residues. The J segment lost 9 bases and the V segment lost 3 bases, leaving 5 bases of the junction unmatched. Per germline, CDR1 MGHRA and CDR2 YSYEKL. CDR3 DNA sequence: TGCGCCAGCAGCCACGGACTAGCGGGAGTGGGTGAGCAGTTCTTC. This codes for CASSHGLAGVGEQFF.

CDR3 sequence: CASNPQGDQPQHF. As DNA, the CDR3 is TGTGCCAGCAATCCCCAGGGGGATCAGCCCCAGCATTTT. The V and J genes are TRBV6-6 and TRBJ1-5; 7 nucleotides agree with TRBD1. J gave up 5 bases and V 7 bases, and 5 bases lay outside the gene matches. The CDR3 is 13 residues long. Germline values: CDR1 MNHNY, CDR2 SVGAGI (reference sequence).

The CDR3 DNA reads as TGTGCCAGCAGTGCGGGTCTAGGTAATGAAAAACTGTTTTTT. Translating it yields CASSAGLGNEKLFF. This chain connects TRBV6-1 to TRBJ1-4, with D uncertain. The V gene's germline CDR1 is MNHNS and CDR2 SASEGT. V shed 4 bases and J shed 4 bases, with 10 bases lying between them. The CDR3 consists of 14 residues.

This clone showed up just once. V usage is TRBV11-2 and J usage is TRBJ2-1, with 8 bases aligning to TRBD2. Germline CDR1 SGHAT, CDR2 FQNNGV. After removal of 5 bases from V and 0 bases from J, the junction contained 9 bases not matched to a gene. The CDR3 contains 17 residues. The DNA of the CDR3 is TGTGCCAGCAGCGCGTCTAGCGGGCCGAGCTCCTACAATGAGCAGTTCTTC. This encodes CASSASSGPSSYNEQFF.

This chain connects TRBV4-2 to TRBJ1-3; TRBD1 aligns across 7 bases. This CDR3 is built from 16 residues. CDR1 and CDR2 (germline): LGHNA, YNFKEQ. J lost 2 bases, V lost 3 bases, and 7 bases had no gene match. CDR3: CASSQATGAAGNTIYF. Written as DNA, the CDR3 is TGTGCCAGCAGCCAGGCCACAGGGGCTGCTGGAAACACCATATATTTT.

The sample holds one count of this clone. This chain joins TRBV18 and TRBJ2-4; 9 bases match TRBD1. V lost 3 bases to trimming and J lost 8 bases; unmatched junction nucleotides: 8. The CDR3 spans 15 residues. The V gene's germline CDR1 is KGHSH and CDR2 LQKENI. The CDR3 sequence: CASSPGQGPRDIQYF. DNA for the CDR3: TGTGCCAGCTCACCGGGACAGGGACCCCGGGACATTCAGTACTTC.

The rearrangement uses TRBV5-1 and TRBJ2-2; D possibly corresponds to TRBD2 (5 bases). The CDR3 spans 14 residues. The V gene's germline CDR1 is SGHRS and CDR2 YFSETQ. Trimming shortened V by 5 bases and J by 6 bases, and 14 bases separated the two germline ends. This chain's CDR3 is CASRFSGIAGELFF. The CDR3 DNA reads TGCGCCAGCAGATTCTCGGGGATTGCCGGGGAGCTGTTTTTT. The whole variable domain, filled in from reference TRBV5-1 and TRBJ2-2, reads KAGVTQTPRYLIKTRGQQVTLSCSPISGHRSVSWYQQTPGQGLQFLFEYFSETQRNKGNFPGRFSGRQFSNSRSEMNVSTLELGDSALYLCASRFSGIAGELFFGEGSRLTVL.

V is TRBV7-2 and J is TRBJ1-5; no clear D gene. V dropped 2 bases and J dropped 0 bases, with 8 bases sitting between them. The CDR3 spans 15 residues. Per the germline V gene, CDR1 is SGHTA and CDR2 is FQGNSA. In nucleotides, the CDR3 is TGTGCCAGCAGCTTAAGTGGAGATAGCAATCAGCCCCAGCATTTT. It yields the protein CASSLSGDSNQPQHF.

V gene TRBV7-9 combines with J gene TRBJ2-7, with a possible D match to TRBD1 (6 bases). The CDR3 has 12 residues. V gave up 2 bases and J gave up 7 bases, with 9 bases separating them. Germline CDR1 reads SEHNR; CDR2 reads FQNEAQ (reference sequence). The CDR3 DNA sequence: TGTGCCAGCAGCTTAAGAACAGGGGAGCAGTACTTC. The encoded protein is CASSLRTGEQYF.

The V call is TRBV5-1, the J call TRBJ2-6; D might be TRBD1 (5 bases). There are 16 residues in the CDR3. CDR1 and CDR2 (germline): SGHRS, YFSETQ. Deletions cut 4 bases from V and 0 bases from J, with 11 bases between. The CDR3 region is CASSVSDSSGANVLTF. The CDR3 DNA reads TGCGCCAGCAGCGTATCCGACAGCTCTGGGGCCAACGTCCTGACTTTC.

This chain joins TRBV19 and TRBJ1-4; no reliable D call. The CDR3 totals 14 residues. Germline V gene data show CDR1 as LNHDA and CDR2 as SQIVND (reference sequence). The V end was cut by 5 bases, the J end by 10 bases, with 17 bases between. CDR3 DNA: TGTGCCAGTAGTGGGCAGGCCCATGGGAGAAAACTGTTTTTT. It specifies CASSGQAHGRKLFF.

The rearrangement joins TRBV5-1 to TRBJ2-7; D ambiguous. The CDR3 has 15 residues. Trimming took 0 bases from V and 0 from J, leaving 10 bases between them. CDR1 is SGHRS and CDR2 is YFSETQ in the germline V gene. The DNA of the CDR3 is TGCGCCAGCAGCTTGGTTGGGCAGAGCTCCTACGAGCAGTACTTC. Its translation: CASSLVGQSSYEQYF.

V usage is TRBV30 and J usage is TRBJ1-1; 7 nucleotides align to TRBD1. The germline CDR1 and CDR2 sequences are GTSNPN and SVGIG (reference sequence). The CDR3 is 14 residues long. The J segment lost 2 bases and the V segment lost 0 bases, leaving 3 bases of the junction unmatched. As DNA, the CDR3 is TGTGCCTGGAGTGTAGAGGGGGCAAACACTGAAGCTTTCTTT. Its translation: CAWSVEGANTEAFF.

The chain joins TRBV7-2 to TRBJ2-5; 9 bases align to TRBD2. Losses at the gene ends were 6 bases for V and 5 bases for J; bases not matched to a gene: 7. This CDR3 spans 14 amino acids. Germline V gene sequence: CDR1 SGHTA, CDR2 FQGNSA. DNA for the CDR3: TGTGCCAGCAGGATCGGGACTAGCAGGGAGACCCAGTACTTC. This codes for CASRIGTSRETQYF. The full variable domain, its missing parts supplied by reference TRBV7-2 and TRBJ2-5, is GAGVSQSPSNKVTEKGKDVELRCDPISGHTALYWYRQSLGQGLEFLIYFQGNSAPDKSGLPSDRFSAERTGGSVSTLTIQRTQQEDSAVYLCASRIGTSRETQYFGPGTRLLVL.

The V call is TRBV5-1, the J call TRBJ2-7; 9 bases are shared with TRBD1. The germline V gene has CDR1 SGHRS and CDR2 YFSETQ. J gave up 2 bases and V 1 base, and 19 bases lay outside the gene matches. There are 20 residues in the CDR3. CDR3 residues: CASSLNRGTGKTAKTYEQYF. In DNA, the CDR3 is TGCGCCAGCAGCTTGAATCGCGGGACAGGGAAAACGGCAAAGACCTACGAGCAGTACTTC.

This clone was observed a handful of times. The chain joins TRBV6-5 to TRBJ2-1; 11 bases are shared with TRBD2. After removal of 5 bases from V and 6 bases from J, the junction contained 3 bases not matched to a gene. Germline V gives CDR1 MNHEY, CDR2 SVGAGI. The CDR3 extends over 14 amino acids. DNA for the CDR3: TGTGCCAGCAGTCCCGGGACTAGCGGCAATGAGCAGTTCTTC. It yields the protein CASSPGTSGNEQFF.

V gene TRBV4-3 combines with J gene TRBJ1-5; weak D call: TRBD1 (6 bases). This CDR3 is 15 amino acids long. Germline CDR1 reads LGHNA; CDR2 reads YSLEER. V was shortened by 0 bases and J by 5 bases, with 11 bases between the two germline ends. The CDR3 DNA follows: TGCGCCAGCAGCCAAGAGGACAGCCGCTATCAGCCCCAGCATTTT. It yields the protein CASSQEDSRYQPQHF.

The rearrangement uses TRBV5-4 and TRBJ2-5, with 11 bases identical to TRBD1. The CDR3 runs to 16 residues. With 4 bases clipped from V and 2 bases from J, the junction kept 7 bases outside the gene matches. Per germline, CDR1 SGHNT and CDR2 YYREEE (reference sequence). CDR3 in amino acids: CASSGGDRGAQETQYF. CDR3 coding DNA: TGTGCCAGCAGCGGGGGGGACAGGGGGGCTCAAGAGACCCAGTACTTC.

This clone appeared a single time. Written as DNA, the CDR3 is TGTGCCAGCAGCTTCTTAGGACAGGGACGCATTCAGTACTTC. It translates to CASSFLGQGRIQYF. The chain uses TRBV7-2 and TRBJ2-4; 8 nucleotides align to TRBD1. CDR1 is SGHTA, CDR2 FQGNSA, per germline. The CDR3 extends over 14 amino acids. Trimming took 3 bases from V and 9 from J; bases not matched to a gene: 7. Looking up the rest from reference TRBV7-2 and TRBJ2-4 gives the full variable domain: GAGVSQSPSNKVTEKGKDVELRCDPISGHTALYWYRQSLGQGLEFLIYFQGNSAPDKSGLPSDRFSAERTGGSVSTLTIQRTQQEDSAVYLCASSFLGQGRIQYFGAGTRLSVL.

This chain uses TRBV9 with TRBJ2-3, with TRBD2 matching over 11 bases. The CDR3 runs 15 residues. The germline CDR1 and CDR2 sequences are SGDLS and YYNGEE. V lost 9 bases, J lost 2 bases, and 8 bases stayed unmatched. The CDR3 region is CATSGTSGITDTQYF. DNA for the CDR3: TGTGCCACCTCAGGGACTAGCGGTATCACAGATACGCAGTATTTT.